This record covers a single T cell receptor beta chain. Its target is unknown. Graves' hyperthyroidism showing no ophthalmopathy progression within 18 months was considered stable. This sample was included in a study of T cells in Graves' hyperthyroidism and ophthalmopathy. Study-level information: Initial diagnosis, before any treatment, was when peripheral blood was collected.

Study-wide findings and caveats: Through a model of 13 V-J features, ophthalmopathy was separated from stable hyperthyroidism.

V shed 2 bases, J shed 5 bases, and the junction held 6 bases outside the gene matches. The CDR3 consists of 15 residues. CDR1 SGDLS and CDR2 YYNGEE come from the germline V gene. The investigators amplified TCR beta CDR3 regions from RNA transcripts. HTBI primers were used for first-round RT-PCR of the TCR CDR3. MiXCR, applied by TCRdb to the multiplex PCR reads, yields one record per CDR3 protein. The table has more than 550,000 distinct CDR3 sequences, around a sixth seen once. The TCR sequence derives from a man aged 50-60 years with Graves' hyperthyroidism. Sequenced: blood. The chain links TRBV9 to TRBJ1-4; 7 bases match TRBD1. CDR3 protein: CASSVYGTENEKLFF. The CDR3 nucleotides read TGTGCCAGCAGCGTTTACGGGACAGAAAATGAAAAACTGTTTTTT. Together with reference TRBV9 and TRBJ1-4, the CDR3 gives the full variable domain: DSGVTQTPKHLITATGQRVTLRCSPRSGDLSVYWYQQSLDQGLQFLIQYYNGEERAKGNILERFSAQQFPDLHSELNLSSLELGDSALYFCASSVYGTENEKLFFGSGTQLSVL.